A selection of T cell receptor beta chains follows, all from one sample in a study of shared clonotypes between healthy human individuals. TCRdb's table, derived via immunoSEQ multiplex PCR, lists solely in-frame clones and lacks some. The repertoire holds about half a million clones, around four fifths seen once, with more than 10% in the top ten. The sequenced sample was PBMCs. Source of these receptors: a middle-aged woman in good health. Some clones in this sample may be carry-over from other donors' samples. The CDR3 runs from the conserved cysteine through the conserved F or W. The D gene is left open where the match is weak. Only some rows state a clone size, as once, few, many or a class for expanded clones.

v_gene: TRBV29-1; j_gene: TRBJ1-1; d_gene: .; abundance: few; CDR3aa: CSVEKEVTSNTEAFF; CDR3nt: TGCAGCGTTGAAAAAGAGGTCACCTCGAACACTGAAGCTTTCTTT
v_gene: TRBV27; j_gene: TRBJ2-3; d_gene: TRBD2; abundance: .; CDR3aa: CASSLVAGGPSDTQYF; CDR3nt: TGTGCCAGCAGTTTAGTAGCGGGAGGGCCCTCAGATACGCAGTATTTT
v_gene: TRBV10-1; j_gene: TRBJ1-4; d_gene: .; abundance: .; CDR3aa: CATPPGIGRTNEKLFF; CDR3nt: TGCGCCACCCCACCTGGTATAGGGAGGACTAATGAAAAACTGTTTTTT
v_gene: TRBV29-1; j_gene: TRBJ2-1; d_gene: TRBD2; abundance: .; CDR3aa: CSVELGAGGDEQFF; CDR3nt: TGCAGCGTTGAATTAGGAGCGGGAGGGGATGAGCAGTTCTTC
v_gene: TRBV15; j_gene: TRBJ2-5; d_gene: TRBD2; abundance: few; CDR3aa: CATSRGTSGRSETQYF; CDR3nt: TGTGCCACCAGCAGAGGGACTAGCGGGAGGTCCGAGACCCAGTACTTC
v_gene: TRBV5-5; j_gene: TRBJ2-4; d_gene: .; abundance: once; CDR3aa: CASSRGPRDIQYF; CDR3nt: TGTGCCAGCAGCAGGGGACCAAGGGACATTCAGTACTTC
v_gene: TRBV11-1; j_gene: TRBJ2-5; d_gene: .; abundance: .; CDR3aa: CASSLSRLEETQYF; CDR3nt: TGTGCCAGCAGCTTAAGTCGGTTAGAGGAGACCCAGTACTTC
v_gene: TRBV7-2; j_gene: TRBJ2-7; d_gene: TRBD2; abundance: .; CDR3aa: CASSLRSGMGYEQYF; CDR3nt: TGTGCCAGCAGCTTACGTAGCGGGATGGGATACGAGCAGTACTTC
v_gene: TRBV9; j_gene: TRBJ2-1; d_gene: .; abundance: .; CDR3aa: CASSVAGEYGNEQFF; CDR3nt: TGTGCCAGCAGCGTAGCTGGGGAGTATGGTAATGAGCAGTTCTTC
v_gene: TRBV6-5; j_gene: TRBJ1-3; d_gene: .; abundance: .; CDR3aa: CASSLRAYSGNTIYF; CDR3nt: TGTGCCAGCAGTCTACGCGCCTACTCTGGAAACACCATATATTTT
v_gene: TRBV29-1; j_gene: TRBJ2-1; d_gene: TRBD2; abundance: .; CDR3aa: CSVATSGSNEQFF; CDR3nt: TGCAGCGTTGCTACTAGCGGGAGTAATGAGCAGTTCTTC
v_gene: TRBV30; j_gene: TRBJ1-2; d_gene: .; abundance: few; CDR3aa: CAWSALYGYTF; CDR3nt: TGTGCCTGGAGTGCCCTATATGGCTACACCTTC
v_gene: TRBV10-3; j_gene: TRBJ2-7; d_gene: .; abundance: few; CDR3aa: CAISPGRRPYEQYF; CDR3nt: TGTGCCATCAGTCCGGGACGAAGACCCTACGAGCAGTACTTC
v_gene: TRBV29-1; j_gene: TRBJ1-3; d_gene: .; abundance: .; CDR3aa: CSVEDEGAHNF; CDR3nt: TGCAGCGTTGAAGACGAAGGGGCCCACAACTTT
v_gene: TRBV9; j_gene: TRBJ2-5; d_gene: TRBD1; abundance: .; CDR3aa: CASSVGAGGPQETQYF; CDR3nt: TGTGCCAGCAGCGTAGGGGCAGGGGGTCCCCAAGAGACCCAGTACTTC
v_gene: TRBV16; j_gene: TRBJ2-3; d_gene: .; abundance: .; CDR3aa: CASSETRSFYGTDTQYF; CDR3nt: TGTGCCAGCAGCGAGACTCGGTCATTTTACGGCACAGATACGCAGTATTTT
v_gene: TRBV28; j_gene: TRBJ1-1; d_gene: .; abundance: .; CDR3aa: CASGVGQRNTEAFF; CDR3nt: TGTGCCTCCGGCGTAGGGCAGAGAAACACTGAAGCTTTCTTT
v_gene: TRBV2; j_gene: TRBJ2-1; d_gene: .; abundance: .; CDR3aa: CASSGLESSYNEQFF; CDR3nt: TGTGCCAGCAGTGGACTGGAGAGCTCCTACAATGAGCAGTTCTTC
v_gene: TRBV7-2; j_gene: TRBJ2-1; d_gene: TRBD2; abundance: .; CDR3aa: CASSQGLSGSHEQFF; CDR3nt: TGTGCCAGCAGTCAAGGGCTTAGCGGGAGCCATGAGCAGTTCTTC
v_gene: TRBV6-6; j_gene: TRBJ1-2; d_gene: TRBD1; abundance: .; CDR3aa: CASSYPGQPYGYTF; CDR3nt: TGTGCCAGCAGTTACCCGGGACAGCCCTATGGCTACACCTTC
v_gene: TRBV7-8; j_gene: TRBJ2-3; d_gene: .; abundance: .; CDR3aa: CASSLIDTQYF; CDR3nt: TGTGCCAGCAGCTTAATAGATACGCAGTATTTT
v_gene: TRBV2; j_gene: TRBJ1-5; d_gene: .; abundance: many; CDR3aa: CASSAWGSNQPQHF; CDR3nt: TGTGCCAGCAGCGCCTGGGGTAGCAATCAGCCCCAGCATTTT
v_gene: TRBV19; j_gene: TRBJ1-2; d_gene: TRBD1; abundance: .; CDR3aa: CASRSGAGQGGYGYTF; CDR3nt: TGTGCCAGCAGAAGTGGGGCGGGACAGGGAGGCTATGGCTACACCTTC
v_gene: TRBV18; j_gene: TRBJ2-5; d_gene: .; abundance: .; CDR3aa: CASSAETREETQYF; CDR3nt: TGTGCCAGCTCAGCCGAAACTAGGGAAGAGACCCAGTACTTC
v_gene: TRBV5-1; j_gene: TRBJ2-1; d_gene: TRBD2; abundance: .; CDR3aa: CASTGLGIDNEQFF; CDR3nt: TGCGCCAGCACCGGACTAGGTATCGACAATGAGCAGTTCTTC
v_gene: TRBV7-2; j_gene: TRBJ2-1; d_gene: TRBD2; abundance: .; CDR3aa: CASSLDSSGSGGEQFF; CDR3nt: TGTGCCAGCAGCTTAGACTCTAGCGGGAGCGGGGGTGAGCAGTTCTTC
v_gene: TRBV7-9; j_gene: TRBJ1-2; d_gene: .; abundance: .; CDR3aa: CASSLRKDYGYTF; CDR3nt: TGTGCCAGCAGCCTGAGGAAGGACTATGGCTACACCTTC
v_gene: TRBV7-2; j_gene: TRBJ1-5; d_gene: TRBD1; abundance: few; CDR3aa: CASSPRGGNQPQHF; CDR3nt: TGTGCCAGCAGCCCCAGGGGGGGGAATCAGCCCCAGCATTTT
v_gene: TRBV7-6; j_gene: TRBJ2-7; d_gene: TRBD1; abundance: .; CDR3aa: CASSSRDRVYEQYF; CDR3nt: TGTGCCAGCAGCTCCCGGGACAGGGTTTACGAGCAGTACTTC
v_gene: TRBV18; j_gene: TRBJ2-5; d_gene: .; abundance: .; CDR3aa: CASSLGTPGIGGRGKETQYF; CDR3nt: TGTGCCAGCTCCCTCGGGACACCTGGTATCGGCGGGAGAGGTAAAGAGACCCAGTACTTC
v_gene: TRBV27; j_gene: TRBJ1-5; d_gene: .; abundance: .; CDR3aa: CASSLSDGSNQPQHF; CDR3nt: TGTGCCAGCAGTTTATCTGACGGGAGCAATCAGCCCCAGCATTTT
v_gene: TRBV6-1; j_gene: TRBJ1-5; d_gene: .; abundance: .; CDR3aa: CASSPPSNQPQHF; CDR3nt: TGTGCCAGCAGTCCTCCTAGCAATCAGCCCCAGCATTTT
v_gene: TRBV9; j_gene: TRBJ2-1; d_gene: .; abundance: few; CDR3aa: CASSLGTSEQFF; CDR3nt: TGTGCCAGCAGCCTGGGGACTTCGGAGCAGTTCTTC
v_gene: TRBV30; j_gene: TRBJ1-4; d_gene: .; abundance: .; CDR3aa: CAWSVGLGGTNEKLFF; CDR3nt: TGTGCCTGGAGTGTCGGGTTGGGGGGCACTAATGAAAAACTGTTTTTT
v_gene: TRBV2; j_gene: TRBJ1-1; d_gene: TRBD1; abundance: .; CDR3aa: CASRARTGNTEAFF; CDR3nt: TGTGCCAGCAGGGCCAGGACAGGTAACACTGAAGCTTTCTTT
v_gene: TRBV2; j_gene: TRBJ2-1; d_gene: TRBD2; abundance: once; CDR3aa: CASSPTSGRAGVQFF; CDR3nt: TGTGCCAGCTCTCCGACTAGCGGGAGGGCCGGGGTGCAGTTCTTC
v_gene: TRBV10-3; j_gene: TRBJ2-7; d_gene: TRBD1; abundance: .; CDR3aa: CAYGTGNSYEQYF; CDR3nt: TGTGCCTACGGGACAGGGAACTCCTACGAGCAGTACTTC
v_gene: TRBV5-4; j_gene: TRBJ1-2; d_gene: .; abundance: .; CDR3aa: CASSPPEGGYTF; CDR3nt: TGTGCCAGCAGCCCCCCGGAGGGTGGCTACACCTTC
v_gene: TRBV4-2; j_gene: TRBJ2-7; d_gene: .; abundance: .; CDR3aa: CASSQGGTKNNEQYF; CDR3nt: TGTGCCAGCAGCCAAGGAGGGACAAAGAACAACGAGCAGTACTTC
v_gene: TRBV19; j_gene: TRBJ1-1; d_gene: .; abundance: many; CDR3aa: CASSGLNTEAFF; CDR3nt: TGTGCCAGCAGTGGATTGAACACTGAAGCTTTCTTT
v_gene: TRBV7-9; j_gene: TRBJ2-7; d_gene: .; abundance: .; CDR3aa: CASSQDLAATYEQYF; CDR3nt: TGCGCCAGCAGCCAAGATTTAGCTGCAACCTACGAGCAGTACTTC
v_gene: TRBV9; j_gene: TRBJ2-7; d_gene: .; abundance: once; CDR3aa: CASSVAGTPGNEQYF; CDR3nt: TGTGCCAGCAGCGTAGCCGGGACCCCGGGGAACGAGCAGTACTTC
v_gene: TRBV5-4; j_gene: TRBJ2-5; d_gene: .; abundance: .; CDR3aa: CASSPGTVRQETQYF; CDR3nt: TGTGCCAGCAGTCCCGGGACGGTCCGTCAAGAGACCCAGTACTTC
v_gene: TRBV2; j_gene: TRBJ2-7; d_gene: .; abundance: .; CDR3aa: CASALLLGPYEQYF; CDR3nt: TGTGCCAGCGCACTCCTACTAGGGCCCTACGAGCAGTACTTC
v_gene: TRBV5-6; j_gene: TRBJ2-7; d_gene: TRBD1; abundance: .; CDR3aa: CASSFLRGQGAYEQYF; CDR3nt: TGTGCCAGCAGCTTCCTTCGGGGACAGGGGGCCTACGAGCAGTACTTC
v_gene: TRBV5-4; j_gene: TRBJ1-2; d_gene: .; abundance: .; CDR3aa: CASSLERGRYGYTF; CDR3nt: TGTGCCAGCAGCTTGGAGAGGGGGAGGTATGGCTACACCTTC
v_gene: TRBV5-1; j_gene: TRBJ1-2; d_gene: .; abundance: .; CDR3aa: CASSRGDTDGYTF; CDR3nt: TGCGCCAGCTCGCGGGGGGATACGGATGGCTACACCTTC
v_gene: TRBV9; j_gene: TRBJ1-4; d_gene: .; abundance: .; CDR3aa: CASSVEFGGANEKLFF; CDR3nt: TGTGCCAGCAGCGTAGAGTTTGGGGGGGCTAATGAAAAACTGTTTTTT
v_gene: TRBV2; j_gene: TRBJ2-7; d_gene: .; abundance: .; CDR3aa: CASSETLGDISYEQYF; CDR3nt: TGTGCCAGCAGTGAAACCCTAGGGGACATTTCCTACGAGCAGTACTTC
v_gene: TRBV28; j_gene: TRBJ1-4; d_gene: TRBD1; abundance: .; CDR3aa: CASIRDRGTEKLFF; CDR3nt: TGTGCCAGCATACGGGACAGGGGGACTGAAAAACTGTTTTTT
v_gene: TRBV5-1; j_gene: TRBJ2-4; d_gene: TRBD2; abundance: many; CDR3aa: CASSPSTSGTGGAKNIQYF; CDR3nt: TGCGCCAGCAGCCCCTCGACTAGCGGCACAGGAGGGGCCAAAAACATTCAGTACTTC
v_gene: TRBV19; j_gene: TRBJ2-1; d_gene: TRBD2; abundance: few; CDR3aa: CASSIEGGGKFF; CDR3nt: TGTGCCAGTAGTATAGAGGGCGGGGGGAAGTTCTTC
v_gene: TRBV11-2; j_gene: TRBJ2-7; d_gene: TRBD2; abundance: .; CDR3aa: CASSSPRSGSYEQYF; CDR3nt: TGTGCCAGCAGCTCCCCCCGAAGCGGGAGTTACGAGCAGTACTTC
v_gene: TRBV10-1; j_gene: TRBJ2-7; d_gene: TRBD1; abundance: .; CDR3aa: CASSVARTGVYEQYF; CDR3nt: TGCGCCAGCAGTGTGGCGAGGACAGGGGTGTACGAGCAGTACTTC
v_gene: TRBV15; j_gene: TRBJ2-3; d_gene: .; abundance: .; CDR3aa: CATSSLERDTDTQYF; CDR3nt: TGTGCCACCAGCAGTCTGGAGCGAGACACAGATACGCAGTATTTT
v_gene: TRBV7-9; j_gene: TRBJ1-1; d_gene: .; abundance: once; CDR3aa: CASSSVDTKAFF; CDR3nt: TGTGCCAGCAGCTCTGTCGACACTAAGGCTTTCTTT
v_gene: TRBV4-1; j_gene: TRBJ1-3; d_gene: .; abundance: .; CDR3aa: CASSRDPNSGNTIYF; CDR3nt: TGCGCCAGCAGCCGAGACCCCAACTCTGGAAACACCATATATTTT